This T cell receptor (beta chain) was identified during a study of blood T cell repertoires in COVID-19. Study background: Sites across the United States, Italy and Spain contributed samples from acute and convalescent COVID-19. T cells, B-cell-depleted T cells, or PBMCs provided the cDNA or gDNA that served as material.

Per the germline V gene, CDR1 is KGHSH and CDR2 is LQKENI. The CDR3 totals 15 residues. Deletions cut 6 bases from V and 6 bases from J, with 19 bases between. Per the authors' pipeline: It was from reference gene primer amplification that nucleated cell counts were estimated. Using immunoSEQ multiplex PCR, the repertoire was profiled, and TCRdb retains in-frame clones only, with some absent. The D gene and trimming were derived from the DNA, and the V and J assignments and clone size from that table. The sample lists about 190,000 clones, approximately 88% seen once, with approximately 6.7% in the top ten.

This sequence originates from a man aged 40-49 years with acute or convalescent COVID-19. J is TRBJ2-3 and V is TRBV18, with D maybe TRBD2 (7 bases). The sequencing input was peripheral blood. This chain's CDR3 is CASSAPGGRSDTQYF. DNA of the CDR3: TGTGCCAGCTCCGCTCCCGGGGGGCGCAGTGATACGCAGTATTTT.